Reported below is one T cell receptor (beta chain). This table comes from immunoSEQ multiplex PCR, and its TCRdb copy is limited to in-frame clones, with some not included. The sample has 15,000 to 20,000 clones; more than 75% are singletons. Germline-derived CDR1 and CDR2 are SGDLS and YYNGEE. This CDR3 is built from 15 residues. Deletions cut 4 bases from V and 5 bases from J, with 19 bases between. The entry originates in a study of T cells in localized non-small cell lung cancer. The receptor comes from a male donor aged 60 or over with stage I lung adenocarcinoma. Sequencing used peripheral blood, obtained before any cancer treatment. The chain combines TRBV9 with TRBJ2-7; D is perhaps TRBD2 (7 bases). CDR3: CASSWGGQGMDEQYF. DNA of the CDR3: TGTGCCAGCAGCTGGGGGGGGCAGGGGATGGACGAGCAGTACTTC.